This T cell receptor beta chain emerged from a study of CD8 T cells in Susac syndrome. CD8+ and CD4+ T cells circulating in blood were sequenced for TCR beta. The CD8+ and CD4+ T cells were isolated magnetically using a negative isolation approach, whereas the TEMRA cells were enriched by FACS. Random hexamers were used to reverse transcribe an amount of about 0.45 to 1 ug RNA. The method of amplification for TCR beta CDR3 was immunoSEQ multiplex PCR, covering 54 Vbeta and 13 Jbeta. TCRdb reprocessed the immunoSEQ multiplex PCR reads via MiXCR and lists one record per CDR3 protein. The sample lists fewer than 250,000 distinct CDR3 sequences; 90% to 95% were seen once. This CDR3 is 13 amino acids long. Germline V gene sequence: CDR1 LNHDA, CDR2 SQIVND (reference sequence). Between the trimmed V and J ends, which lost 4 bases and 10 bases, there was a span of 14 bases.

The TCR sequence derives from a human donor with multiple sclerosis. The V call is TRBV19, the J call TRBJ2-1; D unclear. Input material: CD8+ T cells from PBMCs. The CDR3 here is CASSSFGALEQFF. DNA of the CDR3: TGTGCCAGTAGTAGCTTTGGAGCGTTGGAGCAGTTCTTC.